The 29 T cell receptor beta chains below were found in one sample sequenced in a study of blood T cell repertoires in COVID-19. TCRdb's table, derived via immunoSEQ multiplex PCR, lists solely in-frame clones and lacks some. The table has 140,000 or so clones, 75% to 90% seen once; the top ten hold 2.5% to 3.5%. The source material was peripheral blood. These receptors all stem from an older woman with active COVID-19.

This chain connects TRBV7-9 to TRBJ2-2, with D perhaps matching TRBD2 (6 bases). Germline lookup yields CDR1 SEHNR and CDR2 FQNEAQ (reference sequence). Trimming pared 9 bases from V and 1 base from J, leaving 12 bases between. The CDR3 is 14 amino acids. The CDR3 reads CASLADLNTGELFF. Written as DNA, the CDR3 is TGTGCCAGTTTAGCGGATCTGAACACCGGGGAGCTGTTTTTT.

This rearrangement joins TRBV21-1 to TRBJ2-3; TRBD1, the table's D call, lacks a check against the DNA. TRBV21-1 has pseudogene status. The CDR3 totals 16 residues. CDR3 nucleotide sequence: TGTGCCAGCAGCAAAGGGATGACAGACTTCACAGATACGCAGTATTTT. This encodes CASSKGMTDFTDTQYF.

The J gene is TRBJ2-1, the V gene TRBV2; 8 bases are a match to TRBD2. After removal of 1 base from V and 12 bases from J, the junction contained 5 bases not matched to a gene. Germline V gene data show CDR1 as SNHLY and CDR2 as FYNNEI. The CDR3 is made up of 13 amino acids. This chain's CDR3 is CASSEVPSGPQFF. The CDR3 nucleotides read TGTGCCAGCAGTGAAGTCCCTAGCGGGCCGCAGTTCTTC.

V is TRBV6-6 and J is TRBJ2-7, with a possible D match to TRBD1 (6 bases). CDR1 is MNHNY, CDR2 SVGAGI, per germline (reference sequence). The V end was cut by 6 bases, the J end by 3 bases, with 9 bases between. This CDR3 has 12 amino acids. The chain's CDR3 is CASRQQGYEQYF. The DNA for the CDR3 is TGTGCCAGCAGACAACAGGGCTACGAGCAGTACTTC.

The V gene is TRBV9, the J gene TRBJ2-1, with a possible D match to TRBD2 (5 bases). Germline CDR1 is SGDLS and CDR2 is YYNGEE. Trimming removed 0 bases at V and 6 bases at J, with 10 bases between. This CDR3 has 14 amino acids. CDR3 sequence: CASSVGVARNEQFF. Here the CDR3 DNA reads TGTGCCAGCAGCGTAGGGGTAGCGCGCAATGAGCAGTTCTTC.

V is TRBV10-1 and J is TRBJ2-5; 7 bases match TRBD2. The germline gives CDR1 WNHNN, CDR2 SYGVQD (reference sequence). The CDR3 covers 16 residues. V lost 2 bases and J lost 4; bases outside the gene matches: 10. CDR3 region: CASSETREVGSETQYF. CDR3 in DNA: TGCGCCAGCAGTGAGACCCGGGAGGTCGGGTCAGAGACCCAGTACTTC.

The CDR3 sequence is CASSLGGYSGNTIYF. CDR3 bases: TGTGCCAGCAGCTTGGGGGGTTACTCTGGAAACACCATATATTTT. V and J are TRBV7-6 and TRBJ1-3; possibly TRBD1 for D (5 bases). The CDR3 covers 15 residues. CDR1 and CDR2 from the germline V gene are SGHVS and FNYEAQ. Trimming took off 3 bases at V and 0 bases at J, with 9 bases between the two ends.

This clone was counted a few times. The chain joins TRBV5-1 to TRBJ2-7, with a possible D match to TRBD1 (6 bases). V shed 0 bases and J shed 0 bases, with 19 bases lying between them. CDR3 size: 18 residues. Germline assignment: CDR1 SGHRS and CDR2 YFSETQ. In DNA form, the CDR3 reads TGCGCCAGCAGCTTGGGGACAGCCTCGGAAGGGAGCTCCTACGAGCAGTACTTC. Translated, it gives CASSLGTASEGSSYEQYF.

The chain is built from TRBV24-1 and TRBJ2-7, with 9 bases identical to TRBD1. The CDR3 consists of 15 residues. Losses at the gene ends were 6 bases for V and 3 bases for J; bases not matched to a gene: 8. Germline V gives CDR1 KGHDR, CDR2 SFDVKD. CDR3 loop: CATSPGQGSYYEQYF. Here the CDR3 DNA reads TGTGCCACCAGTCCCGGACAGGGGTCTTACTACGAGCAGTACTTC.

This rearrangement joins TRBV19 to TRBJ1-2, with TRBD1 as a possible D gene (5 bases). Germline V gene lookup returns CDR1 LNHDA and CDR2 SQIVND (reference sequence). The V end was cut by 5 bases, the J end by 0 bases, with 16 bases between. The CDR3 extends over 16 amino acids. CDR3 coding DNA: TGTGCCAGTAGTTATCAAACAGGCAGATCTAACTATGGCTACACCTTC. Its protein product is CASSYQTGRSNYGYTF.

This clone came up once. V is TRBV7-3 and J is TRBJ2-1, with 11 bases matching TRBD2. This CDR3 has 13 residues. In germline, CDR1 is SGHTA, CDR2 FQGTGA. Unmatched junction bases numbered 3, after V lost 4 bases and J lost 10 bases. CDR3 in DNA: TGTGCCAGCAGCTGGGGGACTAGCGGAGAGCAGTTCTTC. The encoded protein is CASSWGTSGEQFF.

The chain is built from TRBV18 and TRBJ1-2; possible D gene TRBD1, 6 bases. The CDR3 totals 13 residues. Germline CDR1 is KGHSH and CDR2 is LQKENI. Trimming removed 2 bases from V and 6 bases from J, with 10 bases in between. The CDR3 reads CASSPRKGDGYTF. Here the CDR3 DNA reads TGTGCCAGCTCACCAAGGAAGGGGGATGGCTACACCTTC. The full variable domain, completed using reference TRBV18 and TRBJ1-2, is NAGVMQNPRHLVRRRGQEARLRCSPMKGHSHVYWYRQLPEEGLKFMVYLQKENIIDESGMPKERFSAEFPKEGPSILRIQQVVRGDSAAYFCASSPRKGDGYTFGSGTRLTVV.

V gene TRBV19 combines with J gene TRBJ1-4; 8 bases align to TRBD1. V gave up 6 bases and J gave up 12 bases; unmatched junction bases: 18. CDR3 size: 16 residues. Per germline, CDR1 LNHDA and CDR2 SQIVND (reference sequence). CDR3 residues: CASRGQARGAFSELFF. The CDR3 nucleotides read TGTGCCAGTAGGGGACAGGCTCGTGGCGCATTTTCGGAACTGTTTTTT.

The chain employs TRBV7-3 and TRBJ2-3; the match to TRBD1 covers 10 bases. CDR1 is SGHTA, CDR2 FQGTGA, per germline. The CDR3 spans 16 residues. Trimming cost V 4 bases and J 2 bases; bases outside gene matches: 6. CDR3 region: CASSSGDRGYTDTQYF. The CDR3 bases are TGTGCCAGCAGCTCGGGGGACAGGGGATACACAGATACGCAGTATTTT.

The chain is built from TRBV5-5 and TRBJ2-1; TRBD2 is a possible D gene (5 bases). The CDR3 sequence is 15 residues long. Germline V gene data show CDR1 as SGHKS and CDR2 as YYEKEE (reference sequence). Between the trimmed V and J ends, which lost 0 bases and 4 bases, there was a span of 11 bases. This CDR3 reads CASSLVGRGYNEQFF. The CDR3, as DNA: TGTGCCAGCAGCTTGGTTGGGAGAGGGTACAATGAGCAGTTCTTC.

The table lists this clone with a count of one. The DNA of the CDR3 is TGTGCCATCAGTGAGTCGCAGAATCAGCCCCAGCATTTT. Protein sequence: CAISESQNQPQHF. The V gene is TRBV10-3, the J gene TRBJ1-5; D gene unclear. This CDR3 spans 13 amino acids. Between the trimmed V and J ends, which lost 0 bases and 4 bases, there was a span of 4 bases. The germline V gene has CDR1 ENHRY and CDR2 SYGVKD.

The V call is TRBV19, the J call TRBJ2-1; D may be TRBD2 (6 bases). The CDR3 consists of 16 residues. Trimming stripped 0 bases from V and 3 bases from J, with 12 bases between. Germline values: CDR1 LNHDA, CDR2 SQIVND (reference sequence). This CDR3 reads CASSIDHGRFYNEQFF. CDR3 nucleotide sequence: TGTGCCAGTAGTATAGATCACGGGAGATTCTACAATGAGCAGTTCTTC.

The genes are TRBV9 and TRBJ2-1, with D perhaps TRBD2 (5 bases). V was clipped by 0 bases and J by 8 bases, with 12 bases between them. CDR1 SGDLS and CDR2 YYNGEE come from the germline V gene. The CDR3 length is 14 residues. The CDR3 coding sequence is TGTGCCAGCAGCGTAGTGGGAGTATACGATGAGCAGTTCTTC. Translated, it gives CASSVVGVYDEQFF.

The V and J genes are TRBV15 and TRBJ2-2, with 8 bases aligning to TRBD1. J lost 4 bases, V lost 0 bases, and 13 bases had no gene match. Germline CDR1 LNHNV, CDR2 YYDKDF (reference sequence). The CDR3 is made up of 19 amino acids. The CDR3 loop reads CATSRDRRGTGGFTGELFF. DNA of the CDR3: TGTGCCACCAGCAGAGATCGAAGAGGAACAGGGGGATTCACCGGGGAGCTGTTTTTT. Based on the CDR3 plus reference TRBV15 and TRBJ2-2, the full variable domain is DAMVIQNPRYQVTQFGKPVTLSCSQTLNHNVMYWYQQKSSQAPKLLFHYYDKDFNNEADTPDNFQSRRPNTSFCFLDIRSPGLGDTAMYLCATSRDRRGTGGFTGELFFGEGSRLTVL.

This clone was observed a single time. The V call is TRBV28, the J call TRBJ1-5, with TRBD1 as a possible D gene (5 bases). V shed 3 bases and J shed 3 bases, with 12 bases lying between them. The CDR3 covers 15 residues. Germline V lookup: CDR1 MDHEN, CDR2 SYDVKM. This chain's CDR3 is CASSLQGNNNQPQHF. The CDR3 DNA follows: TGTGCCAGCAGTTTGCAGGGTAACAACAATCAGCCCCAGCATTTT.

The chain couples TRBV6-5 to TRBJ1-1; D is possibly TRBD1 (6 bases). Trimming pared 0 bases from V and 6 bases from J, leaving 11 bases between. In germline, CDR1 is MNHEY, CDR2 SVGAGI. The CDR3 contains 14 residues. The CDR3 DNA is TGTGCCAGCAGTTACTCCCCAGGGGAGCCTGAAGCTTTCTTT. Amino acids: CASSYSPGEPEAFF.

This chain connects TRBV7-8 to TRBJ2-7; the D gene is possibly TRBD1 (5 bases). Trimming cost V 6 bases and J 2 bases, with 20 bases left between them. The CDR3 consists of 16 residues. CDR1 and CDR2 (germline): SGHVS, FQNEAQ. CDR3 in DNA: TGTGCCAGCAGTTTCGGAACGGTGCAGGGCCCCTACGAGCAGTACTTC. This sequence encodes CASSFGTVQGPYEQYF.

The CDR3 coding sequence is TGTGCCAGCAGCTCTTACCAGGGGACCCACGAGCAGTACTTC. Translation gives CASSSYQGTHEQYF. This chain joins TRBV5-8 and TRBJ2-7, with TRBD1 as a possible D gene (6 bases). CDR1 and CDR2 from the germline V gene are SGHTS and YDEGEE. The CDR3 length is 14 residues. Trimming pared 3 bases from V and 5 bases from J, leaving 15 bases between.

J is TRBJ2-2 and V is TRBV19; 7 bases map to TRBD1. CDR3 length: 16 residues. Germline V gene lookup returns CDR1 LNHDA and CDR2 SQIVND (reference sequence). Unmatched junction bases numbered 8, after V lost 5 bases and J lost 2 bases. Here the CDR3 reads CASSPLDRENTGELFF. CDR3 in DNA: TGTGCCAGTAGTCCCCTAGACAGGGAAAACACCGGGGAGCTGTTTTTT.

The V gene is TRBV27, the J gene TRBJ2-5; D may be TRBD2 (7 bases). The length of the CDR3 is 15 residues. V lost 8 bases to trimming and J lost 0 bases, with 16 bases between them. Germline CDR1 is MNHEY and CDR2 is SMNVEV (reference sequence). CDR3 sequence (DNA): TGTGCCAGCTCCCGGGGAGGGACATACCAAGAGACCCAGTACTTC. Translation gives CASSRGGTYQETQYF.

This clone was found a few times. The gene calls are TRBV5-5 and TRBJ1-5, with D unresolved. With 1 base removed from V and 5 bases from J, the gap between germline ends came to 19 bases. The CDR3 loop spans 17 amino acids. Germline-derived CDR1 and CDR2 are SGHKS and YYEKEE (reference sequence). The CDR3 sequence is CASSLFWSRTQDQPQHF. CDR3 coding DNA: TGTGCCAGCAGCTTGTTCTGGAGCAGAACCCAAGATCAGCCCCAGCATTTT.

The chain combines TRBV7-2 with TRBJ2-7, with TRBD1 matching 8 bases. CDR3 size: 16 residues. The V gene end was trimmed by 3 bases and the J gene end by 7 bases; junction bases not matched to a gene: 14. The germline V gene encodes CDR1 SGHTA and CDR2 FQGNSA. Here the CDR3 DNA reads TGTGCCAGCAGCTTCACCCGGGACAGGACGGCCCGGGAGCAGTACTTC. Translating it yields CASSFTRDRTAREQYF.

Details on this clone: Other DNA sequences of this sample code for an identical CDR3. The chain has TRBV7-3 and TRBJ2-1; D possibly corresponds to TRBD2 (6 bases). Deletions cut 5 bases from V and 0 bases from J, with 11 bases between. Germline values: CDR1 SGHTA, CDR2 FQGTGA. This CDR3 has 15 residues. This CDR3 is CASSPSASSYNEQFF. For the CDR3, the DNA is TGTGCCAGCAGCCCTAGCGCGAGCTCCTACAATGAGCAGTTCTTC.

The V call is TRBV5-8, the J call TRBJ1-2, with D perhaps matching TRBD1 (6 bases). Trimming shortened V by 3 bases and J by 3 bases, and 12 bases separated the two germline ends. The CDR3 totals 14 residues. In germline, CDR1 is SGHTS, CDR2 YDEGEE. The CDR3 spells CASSYDRLDYGYTF. CDR3 nucleotides: TGTGCCAGCAGCTACGACAGGTTGGACTATGGCTACACCTTC.